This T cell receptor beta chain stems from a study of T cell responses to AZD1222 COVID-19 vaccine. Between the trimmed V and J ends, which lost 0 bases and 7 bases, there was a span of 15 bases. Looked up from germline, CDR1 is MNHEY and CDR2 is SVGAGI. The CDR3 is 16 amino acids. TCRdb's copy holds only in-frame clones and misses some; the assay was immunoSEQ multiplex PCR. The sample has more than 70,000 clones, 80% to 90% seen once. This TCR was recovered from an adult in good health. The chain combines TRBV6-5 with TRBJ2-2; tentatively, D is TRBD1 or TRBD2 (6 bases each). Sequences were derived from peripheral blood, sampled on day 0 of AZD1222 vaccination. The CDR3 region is CASSYSVGGAFGELFF. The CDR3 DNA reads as TGTGCCAGCAGTTACTCGGTCGGGGGCGCTTTCGGGGAGCTGTTTTTT.